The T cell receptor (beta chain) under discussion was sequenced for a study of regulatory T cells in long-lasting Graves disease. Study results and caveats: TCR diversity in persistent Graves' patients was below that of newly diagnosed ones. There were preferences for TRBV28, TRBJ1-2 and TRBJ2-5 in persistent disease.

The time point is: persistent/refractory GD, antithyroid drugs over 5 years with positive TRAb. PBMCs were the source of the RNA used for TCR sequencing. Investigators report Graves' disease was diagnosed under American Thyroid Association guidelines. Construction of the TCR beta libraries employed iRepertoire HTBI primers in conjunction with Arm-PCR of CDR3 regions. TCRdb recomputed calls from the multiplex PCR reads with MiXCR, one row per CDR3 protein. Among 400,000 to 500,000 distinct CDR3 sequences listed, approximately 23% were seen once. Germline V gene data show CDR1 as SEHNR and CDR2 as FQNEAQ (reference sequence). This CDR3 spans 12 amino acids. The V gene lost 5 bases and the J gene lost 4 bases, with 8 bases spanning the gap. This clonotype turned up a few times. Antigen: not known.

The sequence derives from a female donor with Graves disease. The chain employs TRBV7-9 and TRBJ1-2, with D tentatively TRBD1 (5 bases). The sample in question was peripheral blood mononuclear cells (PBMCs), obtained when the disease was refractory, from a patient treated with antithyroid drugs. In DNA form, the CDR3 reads TGTGCCAGCAGCGCGACAGCCTATGGCTACACCTTC. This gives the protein CASSATAYGYTF. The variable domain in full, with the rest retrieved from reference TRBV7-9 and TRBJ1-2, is DTGVSQNPRHKITKRGQNVTFRCDPISEHNRLYWYRQTLGQGPEFLTYFQNEAQLEKSRLLSDRFSAERPKGSFSTLEIQRTEQGDSAMYLCASSATAYGYTFGSGTRLTVV.